One sample yielded the 26 T cell receptor beta chains listed below, sequenced in a study of T cells in Graves' hyperthyroidism and ophthalmopathy. RNA transcripts provided the source from which TCR beta CDR3 regions were amplified. A first-round RT-PCR of the TCR CDR3 used the HTBI primer set. From the multiplex PCR reads, TCRdb called clonotypes with MiXCR, one entry per CDR3 protein. The sample includes hundreds of thousands of distinct CDR3 sequences, 12% to 15% of them seen just once. Specimen: blood. All receptors come from a woman under 30 with Graves' hyperthyroidism.

This clonotype showed up many times. The gene calls are TRBV27 and TRBJ1-1, with D unclear. Germline V gene data show CDR1 as MNHEY and CDR2 as SMNVEV (reference sequence). Trimming pared 2 bases from V and 2 bases from J, leaving 9 bases between. The CDR3 length is 14 residues. CDR3 DNA: TGTGCCAGCAGTTTAGGGTCACCTAACACTGAAGCTTTCTTT. Residues: CASSLGSPNTEAFF.

Ten or more counts support this clonotype. The CDR3 spells CASSYGTSADTQYF. DNA for the CDR3: TGTGCCAGCAGCTATGGGACTAGTGCAGATACGCAGTATTTT. The V and J genes are TRBV7-9 and TRBJ2-3, with TRBD2 matching over 8 bases. Germline CDR1 SEHNR, CDR2 FQNEAQ (reference sequence). The CDR3 spans 14 residues. The V and J ends lost 4 bases and 4 bases, in that order; junction bases with no gene match: 4.

This clonotype appeared many times. At one boundary the junction diverges from the germline segment, which might be a read error. The chain recombines TRBV30 with TRBJ1-2; D is uncertain. This CDR3 has 8 amino acids. Germline V gives CDR1 GTSNPN, CDR2 SVGIG (reference sequence). For the CDR3, the DNA is TGTGCCTGGAGTGTGTGGGCCTTC. Amino acid sequence: CAWSVWAF. Looking up the rest from reference TRBV30 and TRBJ1-2 gives the full variable domain: SQTIHQWPATLVQPVGSPLSLECTVEGTSNPNLYWYRQAAGRGLQLLFYSVGIGQISSEVPQNLSASRPQDRQFILSSKKLLLSDSGFYLCAWSVWAFGSGTRLTVV.

The CDR3 coding sequence is TGTGCCAGCAGCTTGGGATCAGAATATCAAGAGACCCAGTACTTC. Encoded protein: CASSLGSEYQETQYF. The V and J genes are TRBV5-8 and TRBJ2-5; D is unresolved. In germline, CDR1 is SGHTS, CDR2 YDEGEE. V was trimmed by 0 bases and J by 2 bases, leaving 11 bases between them. The CDR3 extends over 15 amino acids.

As concerns this clonotype: The conserved closing phenylalanine or tryptophan is absent in this CDR3, likely reflecting a read error. The rearrangement links TRBV5-1 to TRBJ2-2; perhaps D is TRBD1 or TRBD2 (5 bases each). CDR1 and CDR2 (germline): SGHRS, YFSETQ. The CDR3 totals 17 residues. Deletions cut 2 bases from V and 6 bases from J, with 20 bases between. The CDR3 nucleotides read TGCGCCAGCAGCTTTTCGCCTGGGGGTATCGACCCCGGGGAGCTGTTTTCT. It codes for CASSFSPGGIDPGELFS.

The chain couples TRBV11-2 to TRBJ2-2, with D hard to call. The germline V and J ends were trimmed by 5 bases and 6 bases, with 22 bases remaining between them. Germline CDR1 reads SGHAT; CDR2 reads FQNNGV. The CDR3 has 17 amino acids. The CDR3: CASSPGDKVLVAGELFF. The CDR3 DNA sequence: TGTGCCAGCAGCCCCGGTGACAAGGTTTTGGTGGCCGGGGAGCTGTTTTTT.

In this sample, this clonotype turned up many times. CDR3 nucleotide sequence: TGCAGTGCTAGAAACCCCAGGCAGGGTTCTTACGAGCAGTACTTC. Its translation: CSARNPRQGSYEQYF. The chain has TRBV20-1 and TRBJ2-7, with TRBD1 as a possible D gene (5 bases). The V end lost 2 bases, the J end lost 4 bases, and 18 bases lay between the germline ends. The germline CDR1 and CDR2 sequences are DFQATT and SNEGSKA (reference sequence). The CDR3 is 15 residues long.

J is TRBJ2-7 and V is TRBV6-1; TRBD1 matches at 9 bases. The CDR3 spans 16 residues. Germline lookup yields CDR1 MNHNS and CDR2 SASEGT. V dropped 7 bases and J dropped 3; count of bases not matched to a gene: 13. The CDR3 sequence is CASNTPGQGFFYEQYF. The CDR3 nucleotides are TGTGCCAGCAACACCCCGGGACAGGGCTTTTTCTACGAGCAGTACTTC.

This clonotype was picked up many times. V gene TRBV20-1 combines with J gene TRBJ2-1; 7 bases match TRBD2. The junction had 9 bases not matched to a gene; V was cut back by 6 bases and J by 7 bases. Germline lookup yields CDR1 DFQATT and CDR2 SNEGSKA (reference sequence). The CDR3 sequence is 13 residues long. CDR3 protein: CSASRGVMNEQFF. The CDR3 bases are TGCAGTGCCTCACGGGGGGTGATGAATGAGCAGTTCTTC.

This clonotype was recorded many times. The rearrangement uses TRBV3-1 and TRBJ2-1; 8 nucleotides line up with TRBD2. The V and J ends lost 0 bases and 8 bases, in that order; junction bases with no gene match: 9. Looked up from germline, CDR1 is LGHDT and CDR2 is YNNKEL (reference sequence). The CDR3 spans 16 residues. The CDR3 nucleotides read TGTGCCAGCAGCCAAGAACCGGGACTAGGTTCGTATGAGCAGTTCTTC. Residues: CASSQEPGLGSYEQFF.

This clonotype came up many times. This sequence joins TRBV3-1 and TRBJ2-7; D ambiguous. CDR1 LGHDT and CDR2 YNNKEL come from the germline V gene (reference sequence). The CDR3 runs to 12 residues. Trimming left V 3 bases short and J 0 bases short, with 3 bases between. The CDR3 coding sequence is TGTGCCAGCAGCCAGTTCTCCTACGAGCAGTACTTC. Translated: CASSQFSYEQYF.

This clonotype was recorded many times. This sequence joins TRBV20-1 and TRBJ1-1; possible D gene TRBD1, 6 bases. With 4 bases removed from V and 11 bases from J, the gap between germline ends came to 20 bases. The germline CDR1 and CDR2 sequences are DFQATT and SNEGSKA (reference sequence). CDR3 length: 13 amino acids. The CDR3 reads CSAIPGTSVKAFF. In nucleotides, the CDR3 is TGCAGTGCTATCCCCGGGACATCAGTAAAGGCTTTCTTT.

This clonotype was observed a few times. The chain links TRBV19 to TRBJ1-2, with D hard to call. The CDR3 runs 12 residues. Germline-derived CDR1 and CDR2 are LNHDA and SQIVND (reference sequence). V lost 4 bases, J lost 3 bases, and 6 bases lay in between. The CDR3 DNA is TGTGCCAGTAGTACTTCATACTATGGCTACACCTTC. Amino acid sequence: CASSTSYYGYTF.

This clonotype was observed at least ten times. The rearrangement uses TRBV2 and TRBJ2-7, with 8 nucleotides matching TRBD2. The germline CDR1 and CDR2 sequences are SNHLY and FYNNEI. The CDR3 totals 15 residues. The V and J ends lost 2 bases and 9 bases, in that order; junction bases with no gene match: 12. The CDR3 coding sequence is TGTGCCAGCAGTGAAAGGGGACTAGTCTCCACCACGCAGTACTTC. Translation: CASSERGLVSTTQYF.

This clonotype has ten or more counts. The chain links TRBV5-6 to TRBJ2-5, with D possibly called TRBD1 or TRBD2 (5 bases each). Germline loops: CDR1 SGHDT, CDR2 YYEEEE. The CDR3 runs to 14 residues. Trimming left V 4 bases short and J 5 bases short, with 15 bases between. CDR3 residues: CASSPAGSRETQYF. The CDR3 DNA is TGTGCCAGCAGCCCAGCAGGGAGTCGGGAGACCCAGTACTTC.

This clonotype has only a few counts. The chain carries TRBV7-9 and TRBJ2-1; 8 bases are shared with TRBD2. Looked up from germline, CDR1 is SEHNR and CDR2 is FQNEAQ (reference sequence). Trimming took 5 bases from V and 6 from J; bases not matched to a gene: 9. CDR3 length: 15 residues. The CDR3 spells CASSREPGGPNEQFF. The DNA of the CDR3 is TGTGCCAGCAGCAGAGAGCCGGGAGGGCCCAATGAGCAGTTCTTC. Supplemented by reference TRBV7-9 and TRBJ2-1, the full variable domain reads DTGVSQNPRHKITKRGQNVTFRCDPISEHNRLYWYRQTLGQGPEFLTYFQNEAQLEKSRLLSDRFSAERPKGSFSTLEIQRTEQGDSAMYLCASSREPGGPNEQFFGPGTRLTVL.

This clonotype has ten or more counts. The V and J genes are TRBV20-1 and TRBJ2-5; D is possibly TRBD2 (6 bases). Trimming removed 0 bases from V and 13 bases from J, with 24 bases in between. The germline V gene encodes CDR1 DFQATT and CDR2 SNEGSKA (reference sequence). The CDR3 runs 15 residues. DNA of the CDR3: TGCAGTGCTAGAGATTGGAGGGCGGCACCACCTTTCCTGTACTTC. This codes for CSARDWRAAPPFLYF.

This clonotype was seen many times. The rearrangement joins TRBV7-2 to TRBJ2-7; D is possibly TRBD2 (6 bases). This CDR3 contains 14 residues. CDR1 SGHTA and CDR2 FQGNSA come from the germline V gene. The V end was cut by 5 bases, the J end by 3 bases, with 14 bases between. The CDR3, as DNA: TGTGCCAGCAGCCAAAAAACGGGGGACTACGAGCAGTACTTC. It encodes CASSQKTGDYEQYF.

The chain couples TRBV19 to TRBJ2-1; perhaps TRBD2 as D (6 bases). Between the trimmed V and J ends, which lost 7 bases and 8 bases, there was a span of 21 bases. Germline V gene lookup returns CDR1 LNHDA and CDR2 SQIVND (reference sequence). The CDR3 is made up of 15 amino acids. The CDR3 nucleotides read TGTGCCAGTACCCAGGTGGCGGGATACGCTGATGAGCAGTTCTTC. This codes for CASTQVAGYADEQFF.

The chain recombines TRBV6-1 with TRBJ2-5, with TRBD2 matching 13 bases. V was clipped by 5 bases and J by 1 base; unmatched bases: 10. The CDR3 is 18 amino acids. CDR1 is MNHNS and CDR2 is SASEGT in the germline V gene. CDR3 sequence reads: CASSHGVLAGGSQETQYF. DNA of the CDR3: TGTGCCAGCAGTCACGGGGTACTAGCGGGAGGGTCCCAAGAGACCCAGTACTTC.

The gene calls are TRBV6-2 or TRBV6-3 and TRBJ2-1; D remains ambiguous. Germline-derived CDR1 and CDR2 are MNHEY and SVGEGT. This CDR3 is built from 15 residues. V lost 2 bases, J lost 0 bases, and 8 bases lay in between. As DNA, the CDR3 is TGTGCCAGCAGTTACCCCCCAAGCTCCTACAATGAGCAGTTCTTC. Translation: CASSYPPSSYNEQFF.

The chain uses TRBV5-6 and TRBJ2-5; no reliable D call. Germline V lookup: CDR1 SGHDT, CDR2 YYEEEE. Trimming left V 0 bases short and J 9 bases short, with 12 bases between. This CDR3 has 13 residues. The chain's CDR3 is CASSLVGVAAQYF. In DNA, the CDR3 is TGTGCCAGCAGCTTGGTTGGGGTGGCGGCCCAGTACTTC.

In this sample, this clonotype turned up a few times. The gene calls are TRBV9 and TRBJ2-5, with D perhaps TRBD2 (6 bases). This CDR3 contains 17 residues. Germline CDR1 is SGDLS and CDR2 is YYNGEE. V gave up 5 bases and J gave up 5 bases, with 25 bases separating them. This CDR3 reads CASSPFGTGVRWETQYF. The CDR3, as DNA: TGTGCCAGCAGTCCCTTCGGCACGGGAGTGCGTTGGGAGACCCAGTACTTC.

This sequence joins TRBV10-2 and TRBJ2-1; possibly TRBD2 for D (6 bases). Germline V gene lookup returns CDR1 WSHSY and CDR2 SAAADI. The CDR3 has 15 residues. The V end lost 5 bases, the J end lost 4 bases, and 15 bases lay between the germline ends. CDR3 sequence reads: CASSIGTPYYNEQFF. The CDR3 DNA reads as TGCGCCAGCAGTATAGGGACTCCCTATTACAATGAGCAGTTCTTC.

The J gene is TRBJ1-1, the V gene TRBV19; D uncertain. Trimming took off 3 bases at V and 4 bases at J, with 9 bases between the two ends. The CDR3 contains 13 residues. The germline V gene has CDR1 LNHDA and CDR2 SQIVND (reference sequence). For the CDR3, the DNA is TGTGCCAGTAGTATGGGTGGGATCACTGAAGCTTTCTTT. Translation gives CASSMGGITEAFF. The whole variable domain, filled in from reference TRBV19 and TRBJ1-1, reads DGGITQSPKYLFRKEGQNVTLSCEQNLNHDAMYWYRQDPGQGLRLIYYSQIVNDFQKGDIAEGYSVSREKKESFPLTVTSAQKNPTAFYLCASSMGGITEAFFGQGTRLTVV.

This clonotype was observed a handful of times. The CDR3: CASSPVREHEQFF. The CDR3 region has the DNA TGCGCCAGCAGTCCGGTGAGGGAGCATGAGCAGTTCTTC. The chain carries TRBV10-1 and TRBJ2-1, with TRBD2 as a possible D gene (5 bases). This CDR3 comprises 13 residues. V lost 5 bases, J lost 8 bases, and 13 bases lay in between. The V gene's germline CDR1 is WNHNN and CDR2 SYGVQD (reference sequence).